Sequencing of this T cell receptor (beta chain) was carried out in a study of T cell changes during pregnancy in multiple sclerosis. Some clones are missing from TCRdb's copy, which holds only in-frame ones; the method was immunoSEQ multiplex PCR. The sample yields 35,000 to 45,000 clones, around nine tenths seen once. Trimming stripped 4 bases from V and 3 bases from J, with 15 bases between. CDR3 length: 15 amino acids. CDR1 and CDR2 (germline): KGHSH, LQKENI. The chain recombines TRBV18 with TRBJ2-5, with D tentatively TRBD2 (6 bases). The origin of this receptor is a female donor with multiple sclerosis, enrolled in a pregnancy study. This specimen consisted of CD4+ T cells from peripheral blood mononuclear cells, obtained in the first trimester of pregnancy. CDR3 DNA sequence: TGTGCCAGCTCACTAACCTTAGCGGTTGAAGAGACCCAGTACTTC. Translated, it gives CASSLTLAVEETQYF.